This T cell receptor (beta chain) comes out of a study of T cells in Graves' hyperthyroidism and ophthalmopathy. Points from the study as a whole: Most thyroid clonotypes that were expanded above 0.001 also turned up in blood. Ophthalmopathy was predicted by the model a median of approximately 6.6 months ahead of onset.

The CDR3 consists of 15 residues. CDR1 and CDR2 (germline): MNHEY, SVGAGI. V gave up 4 bases and J gave up 4 bases; unmatched junction bases: 3. The CDR3 regions of TCR beta were amplified from RNA transcripts. The HTBI set primed first-round TCR CDR3 RT-PCR. TCRdb itself ran the multiplex PCR reads through MiXCR, one entry per CDR3 protein. In the table there are about 270,000 distinct CDR3 sequences, around 25% of which are singletons. This clonotype was counted at least ten times. Its antigen is currently unknown. This TCR was recovered from a woman in her thirties or forties with Graves' ophthalmopathy. The V and J genes are TRBV6-5 and TRBJ2-2, with TRBD2 matching over 10 bases. The source material was blood. DNA for the CDR3: TGTGCCAGCAGTTCAAGCGGGAGGGTCACCGGGGAGCTGTTTTTT. This codes for CASSSSGRVTGELFF.